This entry concerns a single T cell receptor beta chain. The antigen is not known. An expansion of CD8+CD57+ cells by flow cytometry had been shown in patients chosen for sequencing. Severe acquired aplastic anemia affected all patients. Blood came from patients not yet given any therapy. This specimen belongs to a study of CD8+CD57+ T cells in acquired aplastic anemia. Study details: Mean DNA quantity obtained from sorted CD4+ and CD8+ cells was 3.2 ug.

For CDR3 and TCR beta VDJ profiling, genomic DNA was the template used. TCRdb ran MiXCR on the reads and lists one entry per CDR3 protein. The table shows over 250,000 distinct CDR3 sequences, with approximately 57% occurring only once. The ends lost 2 bases at V and 9 bases at J; junction bases unmatched: 10. The CDR3 covers 14 residues. CDR1 and CDR2 (germline): DFQATT, SNEGSKA (reference sequence). Findings of the study overall: Shared by patients and controls, 25 to 35 CD8+ CDR3s were abundant in patients.

The sequenced sample consisted of sorted CD4+, CD8+, or CD8+CD57+ T cells (not recorded which) from PBMCs. The sequence was collected from a human donor with aplastic anemia. V and J are TRBV20-1 and TRBJ2-5, with 9 nucleotides matching TRBD1. CDR3 protein: CSARPTTGGPPQYF. The CDR3 DNA sequence: TGCAGTGCTAGACCTACGACAGGGGGGCCTCCCCAGTACTTC.